Each of the 16 T cell receptor beta chains below was sequenced from the same sample in a study of neurological immune-mediated disorders. TCRdb itself ran the 5' RACE reads through MiXCR, one entry per CDR3 protein. Of around 65,000 distinct CDR3 sequences in the sample, roughly 5% were seen once. Specimen: PBMCs. The receptor source for this set is a human donor with multiple sclerosis. The donor label of this sample is uncertain.

This clonotype has just a few counts. A much bigger clone sits one base away, suggesting this may be a read error. The chain combines TRBV29-1 with TRBJ2-3, with 7 bases identical to TRBD1. The ends lost 8 bases at V and 2 bases at J; junction bases unmatched: 13. Germline V gives CDR1 SQVTM, CDR2 ANQGSEA. There are 15 residues in the CDR3. The CDR3 here is CSTGPPGQHTDTQYF. CDR3 DNA sequence: TGCAGCACAGGGCCCCCGGGACAGCACACAGATACGCAGTATTTT.

The sample holds many counts of this clonotype. The rearrangement links TRBV11-1 to TRBJ2-2; weak D call: TRBD1 (5 bases). The CDR3 contains 17 residues. Germline values: CDR1 SGHAT, CDR2 FQDESV (reference sequence). Trimming left V 5 bases short and J 5 bases short, with 21 bases between. CDR3 residues: CASSLGEVGVWTGELFF. The DNA of the CDR3 is TGTGCCAGCAGCCTAGGGGAAGTGGGCGTCTGGACCGGGGAGCTGTTTTTT.

This clonotype was recorded many times. This chain joins TRBV15 and TRBJ2-4; the D call may be TRBD1 or TRBD2 (7 bases each). Germline loops: CDR1 LNHNV, CDR2 YYDKDF (reference sequence). V was shortened by 3 bases and J by 6 bases, with 15 bases between the two germline ends. The CDR3 has 15 residues. CDR3 in amino acids: CATSRPGGGANIQYF. The CDR3 DNA follows: TGTGCCACCAGCAGGCCAGGGGGGGGAGCAAACATTCAGTACTTC.

This clonotype was observed a handful of times. CDR3 region: CATKEGGGGTRLETQYF. In nucleotides, the CDR3 is TGTGCCACCAAGGAGGGGGGCGGGGGGACCCGGTTGGAGACCCAGTACTTC. The rearrangement joins TRBV6-6 to TRBJ2-5; 8 nucleotides match TRBD2. Germline V gene lookup returns CDR1 MNHNY and CDR2 SVGAGI (reference sequence). CDR3 length: 17 amino acids. Trimming cost V 10 bases and J 5 bases; bases outside gene matches: 21.

This clonotype was seen repeatedly, ten times or more. The J gene is TRBJ1-1, the V gene TRBV12-5, with D unresolved. This CDR3 region has 14 residues. The germline V gene has CDR1 LGHNT and CDR2 FRNRAP. Trimming removed 0 bases at V and 0 bases at J, with 5 bases between. The CDR3 DNA sequence: TGTGCTAGTGGTTTGGTTGGTCTGAACACTGAAGCTTTCTTT. It is translated as CASGLVGLNTEAFF.

This clonotype was seen repeatedly, ten times or more. CDR3 sequence (DNA): TGCGCCAGCAGCTCGGGACAGGGGATAAACTATGGCTACACCTTC. It is translated as CASSSGQGINYGYTF. The chain links TRBV5-1 to TRBJ1-2, with 10 bases that match TRBD1. The CDR3 extends over 15 amino acids. CDR1 is SGHRS, CDR2 YFSETQ, per germline. Unmatched junction bases numbered 4, after V lost 3 bases and J lost 2 bases.

This clonotype has ten or more counts. The chain combines TRBV7-9 with TRBJ2-7; 9 nucleotides line up with TRBD1. The germline V gene has CDR1 SEHNR and CDR2 FQNEAQ (reference sequence). Unmatched junction bases numbered 12, after V lost 6 bases and J lost 6 bases. This CDR3 is built from 15 residues. This CDR3 reads CASSLALGQGLEQYF. The CDR3 DNA is TGTGCCAGCAGTCTAGCCTTGGGACAGGGACTCGAGCAGTACTTC. Based on the CDR3 plus reference TRBV7-9 and TRBJ2-7, the full variable domain is DTGVSQNPRHKITKRGQNVTFRCDPISEHNRLYWYRQTLGQGPEFLTYFQNEAQLEKSRLLSDRFSAERPKGSFSTLEIQRTEQGDSAMYLCASSLALGQGLEQYFGPGTRLTVT.

This clonotype has at least ten counts. The chain combines TRBV20-1 with TRBJ1-6; 8 nucleotides match TRBD1. This CDR3 is 18 amino acids long. Germline V gene data show CDR1 as DFQATT and CDR2 as SNEGSKA (reference sequence). The junction had 14 bases not matched to a gene; V was cut back by 3 bases and J by 4 bases. The CDR3 DNA sequence: TGCAGTGCTAGTAGGGAGAGGACAGGGCCATCATATAATTCACCCCTCCACTTT. This gives the protein CSASRERTGPSYNSPLHF.

The genes are TRBV10-3 and TRBJ1-5; 9 bases are a match to TRBD1. There are 14 residues in the CDR3. Germline V gene lookup returns CDR1 ENHRY and CDR2 SYGVKD. Losses at the gene ends were 6 bases for V and 5 bases for J; bases not matched to a gene: 5. The CDR3 here is CAISQDRGYQPQHF. The CDR3 region has the DNA TGTGCCATCAGCCAGGACAGGGGTTATCAGCCCCAGCATTTT.

This chain joins TRBV10-3 and TRBJ1-5; D gene uncertain. From germline, CDR1 is ENHRY and CDR2 SYGVKD. Trimming cost V 3 bases and J 5 bases, with 11 bases left between them. The CDR3 sequence is 14 residues long. The CDR3 DNA sequence: TGTGCCATCAGTGAATCAGCGGGTCATCAGCCCCAGCATTTT. Translation gives CAISESAGHQPQHF.

This clonotype was recorded at least ten times. The genes are TRBV20-1 and TRBJ1-2, with D perhaps TRBD1 (6 bases). Per the germline V gene, CDR1 is DFQATT and CDR2 is SNEGSKA (reference sequence). The CDR3 loop spans 14 amino acids. Trimming shortened V by 3 bases and J by 3 bases, and 14 bases separated the two germline ends. CDR3 bases: TGCAGTGCTAGGGTTTGGGGGGGCGACTATGGCTACACCTTC. Its protein is CSARVWGGDYGYTF.

This clonotype was detected many times. This rearrangement joins TRBV16 to TRBJ1-2; tentative D call: TRBD1 (5 bases). The CDR3 has 18 residues. Germline loops: CDR1 KGHSY, CDR2 FQNENV. V lost 5 bases, J lost 8 bases, and 30 bases lay in between. DNA for the CDR3: TGTGCCAGCAGCGCCATCACGGTGGTGGCAGGGCCCACCAACGGCTACACCTTC. Translating gives CASSAITVVAGPTNGYTF.

At least ten counts were recorded for this clonotype. J is TRBJ2-4 and V is TRBV6-6; no reliable D call. Per germline, CDR1 MNHNY and CDR2 SVGAGI (reference sequence). The CDR3 totals 13 residues. With 6 bases removed from V and 3 bases from J, the gap between germline ends came to 9 bases. The CDR3 region is CASSRYDKNIQYF. The CDR3 nucleotides are TGTGCCAGCAGCCGATATGACAAAAACATTCAGTACTTC.

This clonotype was counted ten times or more. The genes are TRBV5-1 and TRBJ2-7; D gene unclear. The CDR3 extends over 12 amino acids. Trimming removed 4 bases at V and 4 bases at J, with 9 bases between. Germline V gene data show CDR1 as SGHRS and CDR2 as YFSETQ. The CDR3 nucleotides read TGCGCCAGCAGCATCGGGCCTTACGAGCAGTACTTC. Translating it yields CASSIGPYEQYF.

In its sample, this clonotype was seen many times. The V gene is TRBV20-1, the J gene TRBJ1-6; TRBD1 might be the D (6 bases). The length of the CDR3 is 15 residues. With 0 bases removed from V and 5 bases from J, the gap between germline ends came to 11 bases. The germline CDR1 and CDR2 sequences are DFQATT and SNEGSKA (reference sequence). As DNA, the CDR3 is TGCAGTGCTAGAGATGGGACAACTAATAATTCACCCCTCCACTTT. Its translation is CSARDGTTNNSPLHF.

The sample holds many counts of this clonotype. The J gene is TRBJ2-7, the V gene TRBV4-2; 7 bases agree with TRBD1. CDR1 and CDR2 from the germline V gene are LGHNA and YNFKEQ. V lost 2 bases to trimming and J lost 0 bases; unmatched junction nucleotides: 4. The CDR3 spans 15 residues. CDR3 nucleotide sequence: TGTGCCAGCAGCCAAATGTGGGACAGCTCCTACGAGCAGTACTTC. Its translation is CASSQMWDSSYEQYF.